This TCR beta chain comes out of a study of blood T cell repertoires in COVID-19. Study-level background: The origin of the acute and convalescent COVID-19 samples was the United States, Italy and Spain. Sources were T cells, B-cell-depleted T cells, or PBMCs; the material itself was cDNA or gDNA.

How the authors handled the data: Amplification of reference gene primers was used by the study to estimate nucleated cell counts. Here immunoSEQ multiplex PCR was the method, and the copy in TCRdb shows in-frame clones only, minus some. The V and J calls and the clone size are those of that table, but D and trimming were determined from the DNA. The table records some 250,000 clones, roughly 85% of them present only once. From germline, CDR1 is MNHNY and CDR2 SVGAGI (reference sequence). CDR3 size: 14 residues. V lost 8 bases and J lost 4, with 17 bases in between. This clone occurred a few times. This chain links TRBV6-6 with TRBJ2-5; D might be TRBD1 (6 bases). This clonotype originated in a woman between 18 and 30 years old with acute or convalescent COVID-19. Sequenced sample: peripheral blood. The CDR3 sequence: CASSARGIGETQYF. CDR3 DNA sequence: TGTGCCAGCTCGGCCAGGGGTATCGGAGAGACCCAGTACTTC.